One and the same sample provided the 19 T cell receptor beta chains below, sequenced in a study of T cell responses to AZD1222 COVID-19 vaccine. The method was immunoSEQ multiplex PCR; TCRdb's version includes in-frame clones alone and lacks a portion of them. The table includes some 110,000 clones, about 89% detected once. The sample in question was peripheral blood, obtained on day 0 of AZD1222 vaccination. All receptors come from an adult in good health.

This clone is a singleton in its sample. The chain has TRBV5-1 and TRBJ2-6; D gene uncertain. V lost 7 bases, J lost 0 bases, and 8 bases lay in between. CDR3 length: 14 residues. Looked up from germline, CDR1 is SGHRS and CDR2 is YFSETQ. CDR3 protein: CASGKTSGANVLTF. The CDR3 bases are TGCGCCAGCGGTAAGACCTCTGGGGCCAACGTCCTGACTTTC.

This clone was observed a single time. The chain uses TRBV24-1 and TRBJ2-1; D is unclear. Germline values: CDR1 KGHDR, CDR2 SFDVKD. The CDR3 length is 12 residues. Trimming pared 10 bases from V and 8 bases from J, leaving 14 bases between. CDR3 loop: CATAGVTDEQFF. CDR3 sequence (DNA): TGTGCCACTGCCGGCGTGACGGATGAGCAGTTCTTC.

The rearrangement links TRBV28 to TRBJ1-4; D is perhaps TRBD1 (5 bases). V lost 8 bases and J lost 5, with 15 bases in between. Germline CDR1 reads MDHEN; CDR2 reads SYDVKM. CDR3 length: 14 residues. In DNA, the CDR3 is TGTGCCAGCGCTACAGGCGCTAGAAATGAAAAACTGTTTTTT. Translation: CASATGARNEKLFF.

V is TRBV6-5 and J is TRBJ1-6; 8 bases line up with TRBD1. V gave up 0 bases and J gave up 14 bases; unmatched junction bases: 9. There are 15 residues in the CDR3. Germline-derived CDR1 and CDR2 are MNHEY and SVGAGI. In DNA, the CDR3 is TGTGCCAGCAGTTACTCGCGGGGACAGGATATCACCCTCCACTTT. The encoded protein is CASSYSRGQDITLHF.

About this clone: Its ends do not fully match the called genes, so a read error is possible. The chain is built from TRBV19 and TRBJ2-1; 12 bases align to TRBD2. The CDR3 runs 14 residues. The V gene's germline CDR1 is LNHDA and CDR2 SQIVND (reference sequence). CDR3: CASTDSGTSGSRVF. The CDR3 DNA reads TGTGCCAGTACGGATTCCGGGACTAGCGGGTCCCGGGTCTTC.

V gene TRBV25-1 combines with J gene TRBJ2-2; TRBD1 matches 8 bases. Germline V gene data show CDR1 as MGHDK and CDR2 as SYGVNS. The trim removed 6 bases at V and 6 bases at J, leaving 9 bases unmatched. The CDR3 extends over 15 amino acids. The CDR3: CASSRPGQVSGELFF. In DNA, the CDR3 is TGTGCCAGCAGCCGACCGGGACAGGTCTCCGGGGAGCTGTTTTTT.

The J gene is TRBJ1-2, the V gene TRBV5-4; 7 bases align to TRBD1. This CDR3 region has 14 residues. Germline V gives CDR1 SGHNT, CDR2 YYREEE (reference sequence). V was clipped by 7 bases and J by 2 bases; unmatched bases: 8. The CDR3, as DNA: TGTGCCAGCGTACCGGGACAGAGAAACTATGGCTACACCTTC. It translates to CASVPGQRNYGYTF.

The chain couples TRBV28 to TRBJ2-2; 8 bases are a match to TRBD1. CDR3 size: 13 residues. Trimming cost V 6 bases and J 7 bases; bases outside gene matches: 4. Germline values: CDR1 MDHEN, CDR2 SYDVKM. The CDR3 sequence: CASRSGQGGELFF. The CDR3 DNA follows: TGTGCCAGCAGATCCGGACAGGGCGGGGAGCTGTTTTTT.

The chain has TRBV19 and TRBJ1-5; possible D gene TRBD1, 5 bases. The CDR3 length is 14 residues. The V end was cut by 8 bases, the J end by 3 bases, with 14 bases between. Germline CDR1 is LNHDA and CDR2 is SQIVND (reference sequence). The DNA of the CDR3 is TGTGCCAGTGCAAGTGGGACTCTCAATCAGCCCCAGCATTTT. Translating gives CASASGTLNQPQHF.

The count of this clone is one. J is TRBJ2-7 and V is TRBV5-4; the match to TRBD1 covers 7 bases. Losses at the gene ends were 3 bases for V and 0 bases for J; bases not matched to a gene: 3. Germline values: CDR1 SGHNT, CDR2 YYREEE (reference sequence). The CDR3 sequence is 14 residues long. The CDR3 sequence: CASSSTGVSYEQYF. CDR3 nucleotide sequence: TGTGCCAGCAGCTCTACAGGGGTCTCCTACGAGCAGTACTTC.

The chain's CDR3 is CSVGGHTVGYTF. The CDR3, as DNA: TGCAGCGTTGGGGGGCACACTGTTGGCTACACCTTC. This chain joins TRBV29-1 and TRBJ1-2; TRBD1 might be the D (6 bases). The length of the CDR3 is 12 residues. Germline V lookup: CDR1 SQVTM, CDR2 ANQGSEA. V lost 4 bases to trimming and J lost 7 bases, with 13 bases between them.

This chain uses TRBV3-1 (or the pseudogene TRBV3-2) with TRBJ1-2; possible D gene TRBD1, 5 bases. The CDR3 is 15 residues long. V was pared by 0 bases and J by 4 bases, with 12 bases between. Germline loops: CDR1 LGHDT, CDR2 YNNKEL (reference sequence). DNA of the CDR3: TGTGCCAGCAGCCAAGATTCCCGACAGAGCTATGGCTACACCTTC. Its protein product is CASSQDSRQSYGYTF.

V is TRBV30 and J is TRBJ2-7; the D is unclear. The length of the CDR3 is 11 residues. Trimming left V 1 base short and J 3 bases short, with 4 bases between. Germline CDR1 GTSNPN, CDR2 SVGIG (reference sequence). This CDR3 is CAWSGGYEQYF. The CDR3 coding sequence is TGTGCCTGGAGTGGAGGCTACGAGCAGTACTTC.

The V and J genes are TRBV5-1 and TRBJ2-5, with D tentatively TRBD2 (6 bases). Germline CDR1 is SGHRS and CDR2 is YFSETQ. This CDR3 has 16 amino acids. Trimming shortened V by 4 bases and J by 2 bases, and 18 bases separated the two germline ends. The CDR3 spells CASSPGLQHSQETQYF. For the CDR3, the DNA is TGCGCCAGCAGCCCAGGACTACAACATTCACAAGAGACCCAGTACTTC.

V gene TRBV7-9 combines with J gene TRBJ2-7; 11 bases are shared with TRBD2. The V segment lost 5 bases and the J segment 3 bases; nucleotides outside the gene matches: 9. Per germline, CDR1 SEHNR and CDR2 FQNEAQ (reference sequence). This CDR3 has 16 amino acids. As DNA, the CDR3 is TGTGCCAGCAGCGGACAAGGGACTAGCGGATACTACGAGCAGTACTTC. Translated: CASSGQGTSGYYEQYF.

This clone was detected a few times. The chain couples TRBV19 to TRBJ1-4, with unresolved D. Germline assignment: CDR1 LNHDA and CDR2 SQIVND (reference sequence). The CDR3 contains 11 residues. Trimming took off 6 bases at V and 10 bases at J, with 9 bases between the two ends. The CDR3 loop is CASRKQRKLFF. The DNA for the CDR3 is TGTGCCAGTAGGAAACAGAGAAAACTGTTTTTT.

V gene TRBV28 combines with J gene TRBJ1-4, with D unclear. The CDR3 sequence is 12 residues long. Trimming pared 5 bases from V and 8 bases from J, leaving 9 bases between. Germline lookup yields CDR1 MDHEN and CDR2 SYDVKM. The CDR3 DNA reads as TGTGCCAGCAGTCCCTTGACGGAAAAACTGTTTTTT. Its protein product is CASSPLTEKLFF.

The chain joins TRBV6-2 or TRBV6-3 to TRBJ2-1, with D possibly matching TRBD1 (5 bases). The CDR3 loop spans 14 amino acids. Looked up from germline, CDR1 is MNHEY and CDR2 is SVGEGT. Trimming stripped 6 bases from V and 4 bases from J, with 13 bases between. DNA of the CDR3: TGTGCCAGCAGCACTGACAGCTTTTACAATGAGCAGTTCTTC. Its translation is CASSTDSFYNEQFF.

Only a few counts were recorded for this clone. The chain is built from TRBV30 and TRBJ1-1, with TRBD1 identical over 11 bases. This CDR3 has 15 amino acids. Trimming took 2 bases from V and 6 from J; bases not matched to a gene: 8. Looked up from germline, CDR1 is GTSNPN and CDR2 is SVGIG (reference sequence). CDR3 region: CAWSNSGQGVPEAFF. In nucleotides, the CDR3 is TGTGCCTGGAGTAATTCGGGACAGGGGGTCCCTGAAGCTTTCTTT.